The 25 T cell receptor beta chains reported below all come from one sample, sequenced in a study of breast tumors, draining lymph nodes, adjacent tissues. From the multiplex PCR reads, TCRdb called clonotypes with MiXCR, one entry per CDR3 protein. This table holds about 15,000 distinct CDR3 sequences, 45% to 60% found once. The sequenced sample consisted of tumor-adjacent breast tissue. These TCRs come from a female donor with breast cancer. Some clones in this sample may be carry-over from other donors' samples.

This clonotype was found many times. The gene calls are TRBV7-9 and TRBJ2-5; 10 nucleotides align to TRBD2. V was clipped by 7 bases and J by 5 bases; unmatched bases: 7. This CDR3 contains 14 residues. The germline CDR1 and CDR2 sequences are SEHNR and FQNEAQ (reference sequence). The CDR3: CASIDSGGPETQYF. CDR3 bases: TGTGCCAGCATAGATAGCGGGGGGCCTGAGACCCAGTACTTC.

The CDR3 sequence: CAISVDRGLTDTQYF. The CDR3, as DNA: TGTGCCATCAGTGTTGACAGGGGATTGACAGATACGCAGTATTTT. The gene calls are TRBV10-3 and TRBJ2-3, with TRBD1 matching over 8 bases. Germline V gives CDR1 ENHRY, CDR2 SYGVKD. Germline trimming cut 4 bases from V and 3 bases from J; bases unmatched to any gene: 6. The CDR3 extends over 15 amino acids.

The chain is built from TRBV7-9 and TRBJ2-5; D might be TRBD2 (6 bases). The CDR3 has 14 amino acids. Between the trimmed V and J ends, which lost 1 base and 3 bases, there was a span of 9 bases. Germline CDR1 and CDR2: SEHNR and FQNEAQ (reference sequence). The CDR3 reads CASSLVGGEETQYF. CDR3 bases: TGTGCCAGCAGCTTAGTGGGGGGAGAAGAGACCCAGTACTTC.

The V gene is TRBV2, the J gene TRBJ2-1; 10 bases fit TRBD2. V lost 7 bases to trimming and J lost 7 bases; unmatched junction nucleotides: 10. Germline CDR1 and CDR2: SNHLY and FYNNEI. The CDR3 has 15 residues. CDR3 protein: CASKKREGQTNEQFF. The DNA for the CDR3 is TGTGCCAGCAAAAAGCGGGAGGGCCAGACGAATGAGCAGTTCTTC.

There are many counts of this clonotype. The chain joins TRBV5-8 to TRBJ1-2; TRBD1 aligns across 9 bases. Trimming removed 3 bases from V and 4 bases from J; junction bases left unmatched: 4. Germline-derived CDR1 and CDR2 are SGHTS and YDEGEE. The length of the CDR3 is 14 residues. CDR3 sequence (DNA): TGTGCCAGCAGCTGGGACAGGGCGGCCTATGGCTACACCTTC. This translates into CASSWDRAAYGYTF. The whole variable domain, remainder taken from reference TRBV5-8 and TRBJ1-2, is EAGVTQSPTHLIKTRGQQATLRCSPISGHTSVYWYQQALGLGLQFLLWYDEGEERNRGNFPPRFSGRQFPNYSSELNVNALELEDSALYLCASSWDRAAYGYTFGSGTRLTVV.

By sample share, this clonotype is medium-sized. The V call is TRBV20-1, the J call TRBJ2-6, with D perhaps being TRBD1 or TRBD2 (5 bases each). V dropped 0 bases and J dropped 4 bases, with 10 bases sitting between them. The CDR3 runs to 15 residues. The germline V gene has CDR1 DFQATT and CDR2 SNEGSKA (reference sequence). The CDR3 region is CSARDQGAGANVLTF. Here the CDR3 DNA reads TGCAGTGCTAGAGATCAGGGAGCAGGGGCCAACGTCCTGACTTTC.

This sequence joins TRBV19 and TRBJ2-2; D call uncertain. Germline values: CDR1 LNHDA, CDR2 SQIVND (reference sequence). The CDR3 loop spans 11 amino acids. V lost 6 bases and J 9 bases, leaving 8 bases between the germline ends. For the CDR3, the DNA is TGTGCCAGTAGCGGCCCATGGGAGCTGTTTTTT. Translated: CASSGPWELFF.

This sequence joins TRBV11-1 and TRBJ2-5; 11 positions match TRBD2. This CDR3 has 14 amino acids. Germline trimming cut 2 bases from V and 5 bases from J; bases unmatched to any gene: 1. CDR1 SGHAT and CDR2 FQDESV come from the germline V gene (reference sequence). CDR3 residues: CASSLIAGGETQYF. In DNA, the CDR3 is TGTGCCAGCAGCTTAATAGCGGGAGGGGAGACCCAGTACTTC.

This clonotype came up many times. A much larger clone lies a single base off, so this may be a read error. The V and J genes are TRBV20-1 and TRBJ2-1; 15 nucleotides line up with TRBD2. CDR1 is DFQATT and CDR2 is SNEGSKA in the germline V gene (reference sequence). The length of the CDR3 is 17 residues. The CDR3 DNA reads as TGCGGTGCTAGTTCGGTTGCCGGACTAGCGGGGGGGCGGGGGCAGTTCTTC. It specifies CGASSVAGLAGGRGQFF.

This clonotype was seen only a few times. The chain employs TRBV10-3 and TRBJ2-1; D is possibly TRBD2 (5 bases). This CDR3 region has 18 residues. The germline V gene has CDR1 ENHRY and CDR2 SYGVKD. The ends were cut back, 0 bases at V and 7 bases at J, with 22 bases in the middle. CDR3 DNA: TGTGCCATCAGTGAGTCGAAGGTCGGAGGCCGGGTGAGGAATGAGCAGTTCTTC. Translated: CAISESKVGGRVRNEQFF.

This chain joins TRBV5-1 and TRBJ2-3, with 8 positions matching TRBD2. The ends lost 0 bases at V and 4 bases at J; junction bases unmatched: 7. Germline values: CDR1 SGHRS, CDR2 YFSETQ. The length of the CDR3 is 16 residues. The CDR3 sequence: CASSLGSGVEADTQYF. CDR3 bases: TGCGCCAGCAGCTTGGGTAGCGGGGTGGAGGCAGATACGCAGTATTTT. Filled out from reference TRBV5-1 and TRBJ2-3, the complete variable domain reads KAGVTQTPRYLIKTRGQQVTLSCSPISGHRSVSWYQQTPGQGLQFLFEYFSETQRNKGNFPGRFSGRQFSNSRSEMNVSTLELGDSALYLCASSLGSGVEADTQYFGPGTRLTVL.

V usage is TRBV11-1 and J usage is TRBJ1-2; TRBD1 matches 7 bases. CDR1 and CDR2 from the germline V gene are SGHAT and FQDESV (reference sequence). The J segment lost 3 bases and the V segment lost 6 bases, leaving 4 bases of the junction unmatched. This CDR3 region has 13 residues. CDR3 region: CASSSGQDYGYTF. CDR3 nucleotide sequence: TGTGCCAGCAGTTCAGGACAGGACTATGGCTACACCTTC.

This clonotype showed up many times. A single base separates this from a much larger clone, so it may be a read error. The rearrangement joins TRBV5-4 to TRBJ2-3; TRBD2 aligns across 7 bases. This CDR3 is 16 amino acids long. The ends lost 1 base at V and 2 bases at J; junction bases unmatched: 7. Germline V gives CDR1 SGHNT, CDR2 YYREEE (reference sequence). The DNA for the CDR3 is TGTGCCAGCAGCTTGCTAGCGGCGGGCCCCACAGATACGCAGTATTTT. This sequence encodes CASSLLAAGPTDTQYF.

The rearrangement joins TRBV5-1 to TRBJ1-1; D gene uncertain. V gave up 2 bases and J gave up 2 bases, with 10 bases separating them. Germline V CDR1 and CDR2: SGHRS, YFSETQ. The CDR3 totals 14 residues. The DNA for the CDR3 is TGCGCCAGCAGCTTAGCCCAGACAAACACTGAAGCTTTCTTT. Protein product: CASSLAQTNTEAFF. The entire variable domain, with the rest obtained from reference TRBV5-1 and TRBJ1-1, is as follows: KAGVTQTPRYLIKTRGQQVTLSCSPISGHRSVSWYQQTPGQGLQFLFEYFSETQRNKGNFPGRFSGRQFSNSRSEMNVSTLELGDSALYLCASSLAQTNTEAFFGQGTRLTVV.

By share of the sample, this clonotype is medium-sized. This chain connects TRBV6-1 to TRBJ2-7; 9 bases fit TRBD1. CDR3 length equals 16 residues. V lost 3 bases to trimming and J lost 0 bases; unmatched junction nucleotides: 6. Germline loops: CDR1 MNHNS, CDR2 SASEGT. CDR3 sequence (DNA): TGTGCCAGCAGTGATTGGGGACAGGGAGCCTCCTACGAGCAGTACTTC. Translated: CASSDWGQGASYEQYF.

The J gene is TRBJ2-3, the V gene TRBV15; 7 nucleotides align to TRBD2. The CDR3 contains 15 residues. With 1 base clipped from V and 1 base from J, the junction kept 2 bases outside the gene matches. Germline loops: CDR1 LNHNV, CDR2 YYDKDF (reference sequence). CDR3 nucleotide sequence: TGTGCCACCAGCAGAGTCCTAGCGGGCACAGATACGCAGTATTTT. Amino acid sequence: CATSRVLAGTDTQYF.

Sample share makes this clonotype medium-sized. V usage is TRBV5-8 and J usage is TRBJ1-2, with 8 nucleotides matching TRBD1. In germline, CDR1 is SGHTS, CDR2 YDEGEE. The V and J ends lost 4 bases and 4 bases, in that order; junction bases with no gene match: 6. The CDR3 is made up of 14 amino acids. This CDR3 reads CASSIGQGSYGYTF. The CDR3 DNA reads TGTGCCAGCAGCATCGGACAGGGTAGCTATGGCTACACCTTC.

This clonotype was recorded many times. The chain has TRBV5-8 and TRBJ1-2, with 7 bases lining up with TRBD1. The germline V gene encodes CDR1 SGHTS and CDR2 YDEGEE. This CDR3 contains 14 residues. The J segment lost 3 bases and the V segment lost 2 bases, leaving 4 bases of the junction unmatched. The CDR3, as DNA: TGTGCCAGCAGCTTAACCGGGACAGACTATGGCTACACCTTC. Amino acids: CASSLTGTDYGYTF.

This clonotype was detected many times. The J gene is TRBJ2-1, the V gene TRBV10-1; D possibly matches TRBD1 or TRBD2 (5 bases each). Germline V gene sequence: CDR1 WNHNN, CDR2 SYGVQD (reference sequence). Trimming took 6 bases from V and 16 from J, leaving 22 bases between them. CDR3 length equals 13 residues. The chain's CDR3 is CASSRTPGAPEFF. The CDR3 DNA reads as TGCGCCAGCAGCCGGACTCCCGGGGCTCCGGAATTCTTC.

The CDR3 nucleotides are TGTGCCAGCAGTCACCCCGGACAGGGGGTCAGGAACTATGGACACACCTTC. Translation gives CASSHPGQGVRNYGHTF. V and J are TRBV6-2 or TRBV6-3 and TRBJ1-2; TRBD1 agrees at 10 bases. Germline V gene lookup returns CDR1 MNHEY and CDR2 SVGEGT. CDR3 size: 17 residues. V trimming: 5 bases; J trimming: 12 bases; junction bases outside the gene matches: 21.

This clonotype has only a few counts. The limits of the CDR3 on the DNA are not certain, so only TCRdb's listed CDR3 is given. J is TRBJ1-2 and V is TRBV7-9. 20 amino acids form the CDR3, both terminal residues included. Germline CDR1 is SEHNR and CDR2 is FQNEAQ (reference sequence). CDR3 sequence: CASSIYLCSVEDLGLQGYTF.

This clonotype was counted at least ten times. At one boundary the junction diverges from the germline segment, which might be a read error. This sequence joins TRBV20-1 and TRBJ2-1; D is uncertain. The CDR3 spans 11 residues. Germline assignment: CDR1 DFQATT and CDR2 SNEGSKA (reference sequence). The CDR3 protein is CSALSGPEQSF. The CDR3 DNA follows: TGCAGTGCTCTTAGTGGGCCTGAGCAGTCCTTC.

This sequence joins TRBV15 and TRBJ2-7; D call uncertain. Trimming left V 3 bases short and J 5 bases short, with 11 bases between. This CDR3 region has 13 residues. Germline V lookup: CDR1 LNHNV, CDR2 YYDKDF (reference sequence). CDR3 sequence reads: CATSRKESDEQYF. CDR3 nucleotides: TGTGCCACCAGCAGGAAGGAGAGTGACGAGCAGTACTTC.

The chain employs TRBV12-3 or TRBV12-4 and TRBJ2-3, with 11 bases aligning to TRBD2. The CDR3 sequence is 15 residues long. With V trimmed by 5 bases and J by 5 bases, 6 bases remained unmatched. In DNA form, the CDR3 reads TGTGCCAGCAGTGCACGACTAGCGGGGTTAGATACGCAGTATTTT. Translation: CASSARLAGLDTQYF.

The chain joins TRBV20-1 to TRBJ2-2; 10 nucleotides match TRBD2. Germline CDR1 is DFQATT and CDR2 is SNEGSKA (reference sequence). V shed 0 bases, J shed 4 bases, and the junction held 5 bases outside the gene matches. The CDR3 loop spans 16 amino acids. DNA for the CDR3: TGCAGTGCTAGAGATCGAGCGGGGGGGACCACCGGGGAGCTGTTTTTT. This sequence encodes CSARDRAGGTTGELFF.